This T cell receptor beta chain was identified in a study of cytomegalovirus exposure and HLA in healthy donors. Use of 60 Vbeta and 13 Jbeta primers characterized the PCR. Clones were sequenced by immunoSEQ multiplex PCR, and TCRdb holds only the in-frame ones, with some missing. The data contain more than 110,000 clones, almost 80% of them seen just once; the ten biggest clones take up about 0.97%. Germline CDR1 SEHNR, CDR2 FQNEAQ (reference sequence). The CDR3 is made up of 16 amino acids. V was trimmed by 5 bases and J by 6 bases, leaving 17 bases between them. The chain employs TRBV7-9 and TRBJ1-6, with D maybe TRBD1 (6 bases). This receptor was identified in a man aged 18 to 29 in good health and CMV-seronegative. The sequenced material came from PBMCs. As DNA, the CDR3 is TGTGCCAGCAGCCTGGGGGGGCAGTGGGGTAATTCACCCCTCCACTTT. This codes for CASSLGGQWGNSPLHF.